The present entry profiles one T cell receptor beta chain with its context. Germline assignment: CDR1 SEHNR and CDR2 FQNEAQ (reference sequence). Trimming shortened V by 5 bases and J by 5 bases, and 15 bases separated the two germline ends. The CDR3 is made up of 14 amino acids. The sample comes from a study of blood T cell repertoires in COVID-19. Study information: Sites in the United States, Italy and Spain provided acute and convalescent COVID-19 samples. T cells, B-cell-depleted T cells, or PBMCs supplied cDNA or gDNA.

As processed by the authors: Nucleated cell number was recorded as an estimate derived from reference gene primer amplification. The repertoire was sequenced with immunoSEQ multiplex PCR; TCRdb's copy has only in-frame clones and lacks some. Clone size and the V and J calls come from that table; the DNA yielded D and trimming. The data contain about 120,000 clones, 80% to 90% of them singletons. The sequenced sample consisted of peripheral blood. This clonotype was sampled from a man between 70 and 80 years old with active or convalescent COVID-19. V is TRBV7-9 and J is TRBJ2-5; D uncertain. The CDR3 DNA reads as TGTGCCAGCAGCCCCTCGGAGCTCCTTGAGACCCAGTACTTC. The encoded protein is CASSPSELLETQYF.